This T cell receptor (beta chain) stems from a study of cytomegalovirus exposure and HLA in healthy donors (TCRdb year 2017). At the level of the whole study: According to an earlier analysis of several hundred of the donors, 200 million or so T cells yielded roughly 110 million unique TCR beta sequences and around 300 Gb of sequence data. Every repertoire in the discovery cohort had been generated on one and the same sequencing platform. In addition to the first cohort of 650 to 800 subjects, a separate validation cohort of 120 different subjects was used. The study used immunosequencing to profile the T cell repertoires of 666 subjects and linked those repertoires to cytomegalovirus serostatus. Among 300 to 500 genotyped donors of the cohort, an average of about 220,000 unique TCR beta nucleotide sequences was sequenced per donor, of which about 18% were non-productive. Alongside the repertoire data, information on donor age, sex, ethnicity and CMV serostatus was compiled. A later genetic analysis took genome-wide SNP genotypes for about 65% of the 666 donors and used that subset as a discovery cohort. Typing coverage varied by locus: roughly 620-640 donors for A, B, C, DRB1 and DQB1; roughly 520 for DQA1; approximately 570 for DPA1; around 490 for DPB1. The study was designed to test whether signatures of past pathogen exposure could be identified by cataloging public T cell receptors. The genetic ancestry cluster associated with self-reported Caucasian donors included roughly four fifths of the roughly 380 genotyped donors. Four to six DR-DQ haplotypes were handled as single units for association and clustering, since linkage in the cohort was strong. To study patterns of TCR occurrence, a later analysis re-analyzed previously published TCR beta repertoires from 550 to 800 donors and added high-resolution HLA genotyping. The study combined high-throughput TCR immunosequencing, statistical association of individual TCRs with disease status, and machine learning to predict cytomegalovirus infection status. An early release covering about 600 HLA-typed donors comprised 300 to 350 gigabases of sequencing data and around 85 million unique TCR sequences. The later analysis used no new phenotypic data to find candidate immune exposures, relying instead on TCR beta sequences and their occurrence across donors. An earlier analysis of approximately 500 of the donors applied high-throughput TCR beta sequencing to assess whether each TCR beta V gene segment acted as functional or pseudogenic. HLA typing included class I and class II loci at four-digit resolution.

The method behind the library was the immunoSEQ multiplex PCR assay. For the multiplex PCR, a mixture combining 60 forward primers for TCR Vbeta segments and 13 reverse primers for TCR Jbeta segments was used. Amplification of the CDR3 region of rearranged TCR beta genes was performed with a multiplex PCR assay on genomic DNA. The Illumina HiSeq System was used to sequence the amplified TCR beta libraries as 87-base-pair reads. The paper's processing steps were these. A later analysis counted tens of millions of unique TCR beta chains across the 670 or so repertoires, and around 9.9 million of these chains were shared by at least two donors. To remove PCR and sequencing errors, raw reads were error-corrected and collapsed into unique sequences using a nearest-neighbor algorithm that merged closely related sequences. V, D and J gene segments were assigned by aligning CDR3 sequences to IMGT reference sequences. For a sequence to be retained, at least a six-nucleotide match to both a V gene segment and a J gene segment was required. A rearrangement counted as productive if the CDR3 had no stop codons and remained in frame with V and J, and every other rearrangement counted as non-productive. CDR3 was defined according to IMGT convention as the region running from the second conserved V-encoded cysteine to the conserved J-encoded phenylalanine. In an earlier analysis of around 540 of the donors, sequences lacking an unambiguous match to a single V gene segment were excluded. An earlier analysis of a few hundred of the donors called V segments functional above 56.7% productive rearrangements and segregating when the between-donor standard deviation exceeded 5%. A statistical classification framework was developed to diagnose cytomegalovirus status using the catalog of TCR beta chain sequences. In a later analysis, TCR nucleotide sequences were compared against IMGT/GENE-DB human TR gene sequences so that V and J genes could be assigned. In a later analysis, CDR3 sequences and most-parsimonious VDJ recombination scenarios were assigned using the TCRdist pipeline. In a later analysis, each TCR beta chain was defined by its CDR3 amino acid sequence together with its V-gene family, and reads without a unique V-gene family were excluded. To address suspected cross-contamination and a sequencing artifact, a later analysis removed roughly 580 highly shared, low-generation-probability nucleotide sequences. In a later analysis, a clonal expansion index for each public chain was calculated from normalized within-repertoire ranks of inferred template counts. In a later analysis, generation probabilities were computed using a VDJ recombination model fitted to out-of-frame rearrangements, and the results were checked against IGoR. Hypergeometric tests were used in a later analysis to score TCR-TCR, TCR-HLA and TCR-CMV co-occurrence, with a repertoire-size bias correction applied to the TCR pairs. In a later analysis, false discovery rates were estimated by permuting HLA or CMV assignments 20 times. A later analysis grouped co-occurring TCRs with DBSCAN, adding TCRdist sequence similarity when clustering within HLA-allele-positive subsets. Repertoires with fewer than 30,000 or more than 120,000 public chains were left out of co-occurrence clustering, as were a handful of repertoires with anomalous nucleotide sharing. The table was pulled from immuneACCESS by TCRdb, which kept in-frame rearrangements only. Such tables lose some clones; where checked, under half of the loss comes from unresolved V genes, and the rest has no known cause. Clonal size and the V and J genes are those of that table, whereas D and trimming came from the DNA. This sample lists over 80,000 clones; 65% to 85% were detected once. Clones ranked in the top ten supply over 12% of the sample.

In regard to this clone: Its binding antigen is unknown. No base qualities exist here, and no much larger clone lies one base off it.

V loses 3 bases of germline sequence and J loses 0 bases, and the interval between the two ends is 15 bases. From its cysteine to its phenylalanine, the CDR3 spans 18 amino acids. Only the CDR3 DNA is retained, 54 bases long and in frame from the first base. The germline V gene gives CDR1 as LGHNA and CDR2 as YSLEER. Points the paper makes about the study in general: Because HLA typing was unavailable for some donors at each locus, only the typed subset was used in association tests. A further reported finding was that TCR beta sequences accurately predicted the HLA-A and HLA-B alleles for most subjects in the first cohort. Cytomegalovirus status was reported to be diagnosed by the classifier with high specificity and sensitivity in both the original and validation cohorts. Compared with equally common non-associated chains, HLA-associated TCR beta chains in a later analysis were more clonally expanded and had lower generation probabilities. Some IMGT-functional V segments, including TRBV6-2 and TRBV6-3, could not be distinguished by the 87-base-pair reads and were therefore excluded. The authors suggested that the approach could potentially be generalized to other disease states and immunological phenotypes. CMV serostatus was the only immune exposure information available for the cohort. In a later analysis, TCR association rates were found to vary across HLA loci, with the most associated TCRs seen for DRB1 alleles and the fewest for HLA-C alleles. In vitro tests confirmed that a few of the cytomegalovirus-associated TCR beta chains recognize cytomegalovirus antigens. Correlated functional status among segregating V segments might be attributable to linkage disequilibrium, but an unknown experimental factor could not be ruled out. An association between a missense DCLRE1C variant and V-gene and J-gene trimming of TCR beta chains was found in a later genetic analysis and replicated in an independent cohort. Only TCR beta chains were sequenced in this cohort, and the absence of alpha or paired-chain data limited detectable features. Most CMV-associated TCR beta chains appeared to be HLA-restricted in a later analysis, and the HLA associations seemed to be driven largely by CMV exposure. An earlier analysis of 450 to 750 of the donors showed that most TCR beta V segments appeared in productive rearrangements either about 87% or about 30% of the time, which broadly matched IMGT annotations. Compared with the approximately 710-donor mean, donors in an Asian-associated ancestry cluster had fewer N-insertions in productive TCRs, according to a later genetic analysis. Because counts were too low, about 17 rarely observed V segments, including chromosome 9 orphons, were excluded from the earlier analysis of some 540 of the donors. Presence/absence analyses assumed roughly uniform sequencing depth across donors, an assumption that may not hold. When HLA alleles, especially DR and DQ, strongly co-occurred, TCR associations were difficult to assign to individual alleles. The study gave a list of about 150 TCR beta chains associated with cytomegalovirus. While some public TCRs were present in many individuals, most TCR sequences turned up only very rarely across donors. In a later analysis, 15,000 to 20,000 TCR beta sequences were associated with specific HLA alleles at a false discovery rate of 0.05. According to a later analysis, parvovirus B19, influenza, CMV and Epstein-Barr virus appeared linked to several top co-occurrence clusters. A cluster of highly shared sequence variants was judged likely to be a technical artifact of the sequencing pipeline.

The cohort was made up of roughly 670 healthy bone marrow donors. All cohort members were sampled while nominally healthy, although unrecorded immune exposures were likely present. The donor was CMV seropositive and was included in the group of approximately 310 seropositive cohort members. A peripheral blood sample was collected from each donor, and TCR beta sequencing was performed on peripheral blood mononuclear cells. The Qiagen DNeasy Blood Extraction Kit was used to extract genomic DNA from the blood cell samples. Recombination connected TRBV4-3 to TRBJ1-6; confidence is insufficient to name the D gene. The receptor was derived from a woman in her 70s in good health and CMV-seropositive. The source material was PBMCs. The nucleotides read TGCGCCAGCAGCCAGTCTGCGGGAATTAGCTCCTATAATTCACCCCTCCACTTT. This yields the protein CASSQSAGISSYNSPLHF.